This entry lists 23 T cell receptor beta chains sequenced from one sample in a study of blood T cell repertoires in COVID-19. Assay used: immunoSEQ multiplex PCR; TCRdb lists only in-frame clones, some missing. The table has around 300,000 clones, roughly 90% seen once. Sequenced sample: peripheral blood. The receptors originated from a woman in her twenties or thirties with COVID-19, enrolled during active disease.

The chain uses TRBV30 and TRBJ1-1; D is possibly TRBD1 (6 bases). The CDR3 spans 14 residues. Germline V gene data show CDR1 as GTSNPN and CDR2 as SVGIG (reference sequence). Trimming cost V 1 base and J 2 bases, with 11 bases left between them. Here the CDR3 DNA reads TGTGCCTGGAGTGCCCGGGGGGGCAACACTGAAGCTTTCTTT. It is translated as CAWSARGGNTEAFF. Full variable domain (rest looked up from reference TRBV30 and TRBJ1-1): SQTIHQWPATLVQPVGSPLSLECTVEGTSNPNLYWYRQAAGRGLQLLFYSVGIGQISSEVPQNLSASRPQDRQFILSSKKLLLSDSGFYLCAWSARGGNTEAFFGQGTRLTVV.

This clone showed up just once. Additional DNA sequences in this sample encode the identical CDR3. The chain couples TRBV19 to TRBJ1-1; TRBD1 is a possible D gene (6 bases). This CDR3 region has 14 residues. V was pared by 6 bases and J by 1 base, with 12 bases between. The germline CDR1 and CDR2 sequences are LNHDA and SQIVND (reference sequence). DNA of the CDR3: TGTGCCAGTAGGCCGCAACAGGGGAACACTGAAGCTTTCTTT. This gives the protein CASRPQQGNTEAFF. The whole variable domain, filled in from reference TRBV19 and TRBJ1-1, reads DGGITQSPKYLFRKEGQNVTLSCEQNLNHDAMYWYRQDPGQGLRLIYYSQIVNDFQKGDIAEGYSVSREKKESFPLTVTSAQKNPTAFYLCASRPQQGNTEAFFGQGTRLTVV.

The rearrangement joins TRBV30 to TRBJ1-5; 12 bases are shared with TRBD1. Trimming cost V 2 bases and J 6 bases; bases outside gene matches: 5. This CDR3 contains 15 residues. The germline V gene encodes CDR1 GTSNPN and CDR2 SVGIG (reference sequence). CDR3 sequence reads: CAWSRDRGRPQPQHF. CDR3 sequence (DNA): TGTGCCTGGAGTCGGGACAGGGGGCGGCCTCAGCCCCAGCATTTT.

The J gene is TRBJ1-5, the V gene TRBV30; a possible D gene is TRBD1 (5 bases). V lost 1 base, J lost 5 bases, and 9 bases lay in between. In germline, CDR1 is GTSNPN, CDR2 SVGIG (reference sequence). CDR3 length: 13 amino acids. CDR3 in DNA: TGTGCCTGGAGTGGACAGTCCTATCAGCCCCAGCATTTT. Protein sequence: CAWSGQSYQPQHF.

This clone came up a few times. The CDR3 DNA follows: TGTGCCAGTAGTATTCCCCCCGGACAGGGTAACTATGGCTACACCTTC. Protein product: CASSIPPGQGNYGYTF. This chain uses TRBV19 with TRBJ1-2; 8 nucleotides align to TRBD1. CDR1 is LNHDA and CDR2 is SQIVND in the germline V gene (reference sequence). Trimming took 3 bases from V and 1 from J; bases not matched to a gene: 7. The CDR3 length is 16 residues.

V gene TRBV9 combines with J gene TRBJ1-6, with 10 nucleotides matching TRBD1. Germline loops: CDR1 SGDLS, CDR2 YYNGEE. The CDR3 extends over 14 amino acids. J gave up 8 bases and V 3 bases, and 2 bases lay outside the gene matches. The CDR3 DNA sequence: TGTGCCAGCAGCGCGGGACAGGGGTATTCACCCCTCCACTTT. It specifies CASSAGQGYSPLHF.

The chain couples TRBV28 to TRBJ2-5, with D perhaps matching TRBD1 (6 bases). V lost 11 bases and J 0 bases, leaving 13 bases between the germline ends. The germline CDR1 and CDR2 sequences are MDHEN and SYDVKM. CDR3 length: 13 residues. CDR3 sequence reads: CASTGQHQETQYF. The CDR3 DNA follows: TGTGCCTCGACCGGACAGCACCAAGAGACCCAGTACTTC.

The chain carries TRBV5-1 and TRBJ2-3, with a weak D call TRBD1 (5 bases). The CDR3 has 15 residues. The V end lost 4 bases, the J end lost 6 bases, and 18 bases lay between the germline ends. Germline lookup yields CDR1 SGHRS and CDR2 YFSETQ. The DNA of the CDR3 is TGCGCCAGCAGCATTACCACCACAGGTGGCGATACGCAGTATTTT. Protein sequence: CASSITTTGGDTQYF.

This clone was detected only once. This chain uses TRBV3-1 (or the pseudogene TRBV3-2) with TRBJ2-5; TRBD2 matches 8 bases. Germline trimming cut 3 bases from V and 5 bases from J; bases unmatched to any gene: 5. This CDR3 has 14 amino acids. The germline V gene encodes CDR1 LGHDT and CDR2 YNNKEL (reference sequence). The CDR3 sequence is CASSHGGLVETQYF. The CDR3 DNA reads TGTGCCAGCAGCCACGGGGGACTAGTGGAGACCCAGTACTTC.

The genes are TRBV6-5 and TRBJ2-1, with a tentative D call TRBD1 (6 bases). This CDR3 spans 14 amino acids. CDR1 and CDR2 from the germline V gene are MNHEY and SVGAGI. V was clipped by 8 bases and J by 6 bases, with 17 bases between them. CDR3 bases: TGTGCCAGCGACCGGGACATCGGACTCAATGAGCAGTTCTTC. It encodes CASDRDIGLNEQFF.

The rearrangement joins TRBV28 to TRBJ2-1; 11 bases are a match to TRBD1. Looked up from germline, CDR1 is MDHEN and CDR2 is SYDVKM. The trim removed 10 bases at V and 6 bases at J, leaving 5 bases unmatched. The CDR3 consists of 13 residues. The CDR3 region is CATGQGVLNEQFF. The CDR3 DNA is TGTGCCACGGGACAGGGGGTTCTCAATGAGCAGTTCTTC.

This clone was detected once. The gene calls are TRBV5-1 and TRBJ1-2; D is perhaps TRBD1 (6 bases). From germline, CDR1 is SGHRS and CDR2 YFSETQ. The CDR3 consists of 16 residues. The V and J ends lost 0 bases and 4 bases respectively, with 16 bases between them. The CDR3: CASSLDPRQGLYGYTF. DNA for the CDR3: TGCGCCAGCAGCTTGGACCCGCGGCAGGGGCTCTATGGCTACACCTTC.

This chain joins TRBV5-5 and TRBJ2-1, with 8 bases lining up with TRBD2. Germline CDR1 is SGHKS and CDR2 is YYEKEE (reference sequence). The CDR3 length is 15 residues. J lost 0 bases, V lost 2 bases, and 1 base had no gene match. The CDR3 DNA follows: TGTGCCAGCAGCTTAGCGGGAGCCTCCTACAATGAGCAGTTCTTC. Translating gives CASSLAGASYNEQFF.

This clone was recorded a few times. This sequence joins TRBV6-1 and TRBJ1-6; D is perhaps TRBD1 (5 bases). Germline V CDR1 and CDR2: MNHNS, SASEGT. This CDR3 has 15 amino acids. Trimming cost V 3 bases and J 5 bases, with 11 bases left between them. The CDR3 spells CASSDEGGDNSPLHF. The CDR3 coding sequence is TGTGCCAGCAGTGACGAGGGAGGGGATAATTCACCCCTCCACTTT.

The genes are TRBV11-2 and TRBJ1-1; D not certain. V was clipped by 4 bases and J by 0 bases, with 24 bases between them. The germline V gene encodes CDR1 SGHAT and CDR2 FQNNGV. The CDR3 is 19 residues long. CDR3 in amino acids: CASSSGTGNFRTLNTEAFF. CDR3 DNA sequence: TGTGCCAGCAGCTCCGGAACGGGGAATTTCAGGACCCTGAACACTGAAGCTTTCTTT.

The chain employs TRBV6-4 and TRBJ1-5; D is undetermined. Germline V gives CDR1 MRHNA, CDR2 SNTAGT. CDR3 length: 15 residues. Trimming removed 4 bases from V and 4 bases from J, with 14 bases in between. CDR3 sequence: CASSARPAANQPQHF. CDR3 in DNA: TGTGCCAGCAGTGCGCGGCCGGCAGCAAATCAGCCCCAGCATTTT.

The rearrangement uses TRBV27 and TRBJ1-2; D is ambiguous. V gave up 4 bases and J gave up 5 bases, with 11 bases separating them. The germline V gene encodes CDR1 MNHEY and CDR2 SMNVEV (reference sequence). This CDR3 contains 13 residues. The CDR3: CASSSNGRYGYTF. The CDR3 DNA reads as TGTGCCAGCAGTTCTAACGGTAGATATGGCTACACCTTC.

Here the CDR3 reads CASSLWRSTGELFF. CDR3 coding DNA: TGTGCCAGCAGCTTATGGCGGTCTACCGGGGAGCTGTTTTTT. This sequence joins TRBV5-6 and TRBJ2-2; D uncertain. The CDR3 contains 14 residues. V was pared by 2 bases and J by 5 bases, with 10 bases between. Germline values: CDR1 SGHDT, CDR2 YYEEEE.

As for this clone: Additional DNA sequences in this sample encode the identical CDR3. Here the CDR3 reads CASSLGSGTEAFF. CDR3 nucleotide sequence: TGCGCCAGCAGCTTAGGATCGGGCACTGAAGCTTTCTTT. The rearrangement uses TRBV5-1 and TRBJ1-1; D gene unclear. The CDR3 totals 13 residues. Looked up from germline, CDR1 is SGHRS and CDR2 is YFSETQ. V lost 2 bases and J 4 bases, leaving 9 bases between the germline ends.

The CDR3 DNA reads TGTGCCGCGACAGGGGCTTTTAATGAAAAACTGTTTTTT. This encodes CAATGAFNEKLFF. The rearrangement uses TRBV10-3 and TRBJ1-4, with 8 bases fitting TRBD1. Germline CDR1 and CDR2: ENHRY and SYGVKD. The trim removed 11 bases at V and 4 bases at J, leaving 6 bases unmatched. The length of the CDR3 is 13 residues.

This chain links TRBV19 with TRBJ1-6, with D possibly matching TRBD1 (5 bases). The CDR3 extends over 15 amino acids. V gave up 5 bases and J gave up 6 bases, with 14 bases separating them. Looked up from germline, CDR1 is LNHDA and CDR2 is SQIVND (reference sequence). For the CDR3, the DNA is TGTGCCAGTAGTCCTGACAGTTGGCCTAATTCACCCCTCCACTTT. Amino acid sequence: CASSPDSWPNSPLHF.

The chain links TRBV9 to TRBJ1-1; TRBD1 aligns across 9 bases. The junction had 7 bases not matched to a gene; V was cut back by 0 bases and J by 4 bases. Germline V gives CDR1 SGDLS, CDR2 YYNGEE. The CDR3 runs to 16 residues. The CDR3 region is CASSVGDRGLGTEAFF. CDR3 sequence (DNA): TGTGCCAGCAGCGTAGGAGACAGGGGGTTGGGCACTGAAGCTTTCTTT.

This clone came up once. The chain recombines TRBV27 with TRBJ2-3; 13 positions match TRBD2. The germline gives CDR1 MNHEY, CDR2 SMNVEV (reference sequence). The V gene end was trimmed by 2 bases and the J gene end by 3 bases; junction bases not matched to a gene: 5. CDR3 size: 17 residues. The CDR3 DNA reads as TGTGCCAGCAGTTTAGTTGGGACTAGCGGGGAAACAGATACGCAGTATTTT. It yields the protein CASSLVGTSGETDTQYF.